This T cell receptor beta chain was recovered during a study of blood T cells in healthy people across ages. Trimming stripped 0 bases from V and 1 base from J, with 3 bases between. Germline CDR1 KGHDR, CDR2 SFDVKD. This CDR3 region has 14 residues. It was with a sample-barcoded 5' primer and a J-beta primer mix that a second PCR of about 7 to 12 cycles was run. TCRdb reanalysed the 5' RACE reads using MiXCR and keeps one entry per CDR3 protein. The sample includes 1.5 million to 2 million distinct CDR3 sequences, 28% of them seen just once. What was sequenced was blood. This TCR was recovered from a woman aged 25 to 39 in good health. The chain links TRBV24-1 to TRBJ1-5; D remains ambiguous. The CDR3 nucleotides read TGTGCCACCAGTGATTTGCTGAGCAATCAGCCCCAGCATTTT. Amino acids: CATSDLLSNQPQHF.